The 28 T cell receptor beta chains presented below share a single source sample, sequenced in a study of cytomegalovirus exposure and HLA in healthy donors. PCR was performed using 60 Vbeta and 13 Jbeta primers. Profiling relied on immunoSEQ multiplex PCR, and the TCRdb table lists in-frame clones only, not all of them. This repertoire shows 150,000 to 200,000 clones, roughly 74% found once; its top ten account for around 4.7%. Material for sequencing was PBMCs. The receptors here all came from a male donor in good health and CMV-seronegative.

This clone was seen a single time. The V and J genes are TRBV6-4 and TRBJ2-2; TRBD1 aligns across 8 bases. Germline CDR1 reads MRHNA; CDR2 reads SNTAGT. J was trimmed by 0 bases and V by 7 bases; bases with no gene match: 4. The CDR3 contains 15 residues. The chain's CDR3 is CASKKDRANTGELFF. CDR3 bases: TGTGCCAGCAAGAAGGACAGGGCGAACACCGGGGAGCTGTTTTTT.

V and J are TRBV30 and TRBJ2-7, with D tentatively TRBD1 (5 bases). Trimming stripped 2 bases from V and 3 bases from J, with 11 bases between. The V gene's germline CDR1 is GTSNPN and CDR2 SVGIG (reference sequence). The CDR3 loop spans 13 amino acids. The CDR3 here is CAWSTPDNYEQYF. The CDR3 DNA reads as TGTGCCTGGAGTACCCCGGACAACTACGAGCAGTACTTC.

This clone was counted only a few times. The chain combines TRBV28 with TRBJ2-1; 7 bases line up with TRBD2. After removal of 6 bases from V and 6 bases from J, the junction contained 14 bases not matched to a gene. Germline-derived CDR1 and CDR2 are MDHEN and SYDVKM. The CDR3 contains 16 residues. The CDR3 DNA is TGTGCCAGCAGAACCCCTAAGCGGGGTGGGGGCAATGAGCAGTTCTTC. It encodes CASRTPKRGGGNEQFF.

This chain joins TRBV5-6 and TRBJ2-2, with 8 bases matching TRBD2. Losses at the gene ends were 1 base for V and 1 base for J; bases not matched to a gene: 3. Germline assignment: CDR1 SGHDT and CDR2 YYEEEE. The CDR3 runs 16 residues. The CDR3 loop is CASSLRLAGNTGELFF. The CDR3, as DNA: TGTGCCAGCAGCTTGAGGCTAGCGGGGAACACCGGGGAGCTGTTTTTT.

CDR3 region: CASSLDWSEQFF. DNA of the CDR3: TGTGCCAGCAGCTTGGACTGGTCAGAGCAGTTCTTC. V gene TRBV7-9 combines with J gene TRBJ2-1; maybe TRBD2 (5 bases). Per the germline V gene, CDR1 is SEHNR and CDR2 is FQNEAQ (reference sequence). V was trimmed by 3 bases and J by 10 bases, leaving 10 bases between them. The length of the CDR3 is 12 residues.

The chain has TRBV7-3 and TRBJ2-3; unclear D gene. The CDR3 extends over 14 amino acids. Germline V gene lookup returns CDR1 SGHTA and CDR2 FQGTGA. Trimming stripped 5 bases from V and 0 bases from J, with 9 bases between. The CDR3 region has the DNA TGTGCCAGCAGCGCTAACCCTAGCACAGATACGCAGTATTTT. The encoded protein is CASSANPSTDTQYF.

The chain carries TRBV5-4 and TRBJ2-5; maybe TRBD1 (6 bases). Germline V gene data show CDR1 as SGHNT and CDR2 as YYREEE (reference sequence). This CDR3 spans 12 amino acids. V shed 3 bases and J shed 5 bases, with 8 bases lying between them. This chain's CDR3 is CASSYDRETQYF. Written as DNA, the CDR3 is TGTGCCAGCAGCTATGACAGGGAGACCCAGTACTTC.

The rearrangement links TRBV6-1 to TRBJ1-1; possible D gene TRBD1, 6 bases. The CDR3 spans 14 residues. Germline V gene sequence: CDR1 MNHNS, CDR2 SASEGT. Deletions cut 8 bases from V and 2 bases from J, with 15 bases between. The CDR3 sequence: CASAATGGNTEAFF. DNA of the CDR3: TGTGCCAGCGCAGCGACAGGTGGTAACACTGAAGCTTTCTTT.

For the CDR3, the DNA is TGTGCCAGCAGCTTAAGCGAGGGGGTAGGCACAGATACGCAGTATTTT. As protein: CASSLSEGVGTDTQYF. This sequence joins TRBV7-6 and TRBJ2-3, with D possibly matching TRBD1 (6 bases). V lost 2 bases to trimming and J lost 1 base, with 13 bases between them. This CDR3 has 16 residues. Germline CDR1 is SGHVS and CDR2 is FNYEAQ.

The chain joins TRBV19 to TRBJ1-1, with 7 bases identical to TRBD1. This CDR3 has 15 amino acids. The V and J ends lost 7 bases and 0 bases, in that order; junction bases with no gene match: 8. The germline CDR1 and CDR2 sequences are LNHDA and SQIVND (reference sequence). Here the CDR3 DNA reads TGTGCCAGTAAAACCGGGACAGCCCTGAACACTGAAGCTTTCTTT. Translation: CASKTGTALNTEAFF.

The V and J genes are TRBV10-3 and TRBJ2-3; D possibly corresponds to TRBD1 (5 bases). Germline values: CDR1 ENHRY, CDR2 SYGVKD. CDR3 length: 12 amino acids. V was trimmed by 6 bases and J by 8 bases, leaving 12 bases between them. The chain's CDR3 is CAISPDSSTQYF. CDR3 sequence (DNA): TGTGCCATCAGCCCAGACAGTTCTACGCAGTATTTT.

This clone was seen a single time. V is TRBV30 and J is TRBJ2-7; 9 bases fit TRBD1. This CDR3 contains 13 residues. Trimming cost V 7 bases and J 2 bases; bases outside gene matches: 6. Germline-derived CDR1 and CDR2 are GTSNPN and SVGIG (reference sequence). The CDR3: CALNRGQAYEQYF. The CDR3 coding sequence is TGTGCCTTAAACAGGGGGCAGGCCTACGAGCAGTACTTC.

The chain carries TRBV19 and TRBJ1-4; D remains ambiguous. Between the trimmed V and J ends, which lost 6 bases and 5 bases, there was a span of 16 bases. CDR3 length: 15 residues. CDR1 and CDR2 (germline): LNHDA, SQIVND (reference sequence). The CDR3 DNA follows: TGTGCCAGTAGGAGTCTTGAGGGCGGCAATGAAAAACTGTTTTTT. This translates into CASRSLEGGNEKLFF.

The gene calls are TRBV14 and TRBJ2-7; 7 nucleotides match TRBD1. The germline V gene encodes CDR1 SGHDN and CDR2 FVKESK. The length of the CDR3 is 12 residues. With V trimmed by 8 bases and J by 4 bases, 5 bases remained unmatched. CDR3: CASRGQAYEQYF. The CDR3 DNA follows: TGTGCCAGCCGAGGACAGGCATACGAGCAGTACTTC.

The chain employs TRBV30 and TRBJ2-5, with 7 bases matching TRBD2. The J call may be incorrect, as the DNA end agrees better with TRBJ2-7. Germline CDR1 GTSNPN, CDR2 SVGIG (reference sequence). The length of the CDR3 is 11 residues. CDR3: CAWGRVYEQYF. The CDR3 DNA is TGTGCCTGGGGGAGGGTCTACGAGCAGTACTTC.

The CDR3 DNA reads as TGTGCCAGCAGTTCCTTCAGGACAGGGAGAGTTTGGGGCAATCAGCCCCAGCATTTT. Amino acids: CASSSFRTGRVWGNQPQHF. The gene calls are TRBV28 and TRBJ1-5; 8 nucleotides align to TRBD1. Germline CDR1 reads MDHEN; CDR2 reads SYDVKM. CDR3 length: 19 amino acids. Losses at the gene ends were 4 bases for V and 2 bases for J; bases not matched to a gene: 16.

The V and J genes are TRBV7-9 and TRBJ1-4; D is unresolved. Germline loops: CDR1 SEHNR, CDR2 FQNEAQ (reference sequence). The CDR3 spans 15 residues. V lost 1 base and J 6 bases, leaving 12 bases between the germline ends. CDR3 nucleotides: TGTGCCAGCAGCTTAGTGCCAGGCTCCGATGAAAAACTGTTTTTT. Translation gives CASSLVPGSDEKLFF.

This clone has only a few counts. The chain combines TRBV7-9 with TRBJ2-7, with TRBD1 identical over 12 bases. Germline V lookup: CDR1 SEHNR, CDR2 FQNEAQ (reference sequence). This CDR3 spans 14 amino acids. The junction had 4 bases not matched to a gene; V was cut back by 4 bases and J by 6 bases. CDR3 in amino acids: CASSSGQGASEQYF. Written as DNA, the CDR3 is TGTGCCAGCAGCTCGGGACAGGGGGCCAGCGAGCAGTACTTC.

The genes are TRBV2 and TRBJ2-1, with TRBD2 identical over 7 bases. The CDR3 extends over 13 amino acids. Germline assignment: CDR1 SNHLY and CDR2 FYNNEI. The trim removed 11 bases at V and 0 bases at J, leaving 4 bases unmatched. The CDR3 reads CAWGGSSYNEQFF. CDR3 bases: TGTGCCTGGGGCGGGAGCTCCTACAATGAGCAGTTCTTC.

This clone is medium-sized in the sample. The J gene is TRBJ2-6, the V gene TRBV4-2; 7 bases align to TRBD1. The germline V gene has CDR1 LGHNA and CDR2 YNFKEQ. The ends lost 5 bases at V and 0 bases at J; junction bases unmatched: 7. This CDR3 has 17 residues. In DNA, the CDR3 is TGTGCCAGCAGCGCTAGGGACAGTGGCTCTGGGGCCAACGTCCTGACTTTC. Its protein product is CASSARDSGSGANVLTF.

The chain recombines TRBV6-1 with TRBJ2-2; possible D gene TRBD2, 6 bases. The CDR3 runs to 14 residues. Trimming shortened V by 5 bases and J by 4 bases, and 11 bases separated the two germline ends. The germline V gene has CDR1 MNHNS and CDR2 SASEGT. The DNA of the CDR3 is TGTGCCAGCAGTCTGGGAGCGGGCACCGGGGAGCTGTTTTTT. Its protein is CASSLGAGTGELFF.

The rearrangement links TRBV18 to TRBJ2-1; 7 nucleotides match TRBD1. The germline CDR1 and CDR2 sequences are KGHSH and LQKENI. The CDR3 has 15 residues. The ends lost 3 bases at V and 0 bases at J; junction bases unmatched: 2. The DNA for the CDR3 is TGTGCCAGCTCACCCGGGACAGTCTCCTACAATGAGCAGTTCTTC. This sequence encodes CASSPGTVSYNEQFF.

The chain joins TRBV5-6 to TRBJ1-5; 7 nucleotides match TRBD1. CDR3 length: 15 residues. Germline V lookup: CDR1 SGHDT, CDR2 YYEEEE. V lost 4 bases and J lost 7; bases outside the gene matches: 11. DNA of the CDR3: TGTGCCAGCAGCGACCGACAGGGTATGGGCCAGCCCCAGCATTTT. Its translation: CASSDRQGMGQPQHF.

The genes are TRBV6-1 and TRBJ2-1; TRBD2 matches at 12 bases. This CDR3 region has 15 residues. V trimming: 6 bases; J trimming: 6 bases; junction bases outside the gene matches: 6. CDR1 and CDR2 from the germline V gene are MNHNS and SASEGT. CDR3 sequence: CASSRLAGESNEQFF. The DNA for the CDR3 is TGTGCCAGCAGCAGACTAGCGGGGGAGTCCAATGAGCAGTTCTTC.

The gene calls are TRBV7-9 and TRBJ2-1; no definite D call. The CDR3 runs 14 residues. Germline V gene sequence: CDR1 SEHNR, CDR2 FQNEAQ (reference sequence). Trimming left V 3 bases short and J 0 bases short, with 6 bases between. The CDR3 DNA sequence: TGTGCCAGCAGCTTCACTTCCTCCTACAATGAGCAGTTCTTC. Translated: CASSFTSSYNEQFF.

The rearrangement uses TRBV27 and TRBJ2-6, with TRBD2 matching 7 bases. This CDR3 comprises 17 residues. Germline loops: CDR1 MNHEY, CDR2 SMNVEV (reference sequence). The CDR3 region has the DNA TGTGCTCCCTTGGGGGGGACGCCCTACTCTGGGGCCAACGTCCTGACTTTC. Residues: CAPLGGTPYSGANVLTF.

This chain uses TRBV13 with TRBJ2-7; TRBD2 matches at 9 bases. V gave up 0 bases and J gave up 4 bases; unmatched junction bases: 1. Germline V gene data show CDR1 as PRHDT and CDR2 as FYEKMQ (reference sequence). The CDR3 is 14 residues long. Written as DNA, the CDR3 is TGTGCCAGCAGCTTAGGGCTAGCGGGGTACGAGCAGTACTTC. Protein sequence: CASSLGLAGYEQYF.

The DNA for the CDR3 is TGTGCCAGCAGTTCGCAGGGAGGATCACCCCTCCACTTT. It specifies CASSSQGGSPLHF. The chain employs TRBV27 and TRBJ1-6; D possibly corresponds to TRBD1 (5 bases). There are 13 residues in the CDR3. CDR1 and CDR2 from the germline V gene are MNHEY and SMNVEV (reference sequence). V lost 4 bases and J lost 10, with 11 bases in between.